The rows below give T cell receptor beta chains drawn from one sample of a study of blood T cell repertoires in COVID-19. Sequencing was performed with immunoSEQ multiplex PCR; in TCRdb, only in-frame clones are kept and a portion is missing. The sample carries 130,000 to 150,000 clones, approximately 81% recorded once. Sequencing was carried out using peripheral blood. The source of these receptors is a human donor in a cohort sampled during active COVID-19. CDR3s include the opening cysteine and the closing phenylalanine or tryptophan. The D gene is left open where the match is weak. Some rows have no size entry. The others give once, few or many, or a class for an expanded clone.

cdr3_nt | cdr3_aa | d_call | clone_size | j_call | v_call
TGTGCCAGCAGCTCGCCTCCGGGACTAGATACGCAGTATTTT | CASSSPPGLDTQYF | NA | once | TRBJ2-3 | TRBV7-9
TGTGCCAGCAGCATACCGGGAGCCCCTAGCAATCAGCCCCAGCATTTT | CASSIPGAPSNQPQHF | NA | NA | TRBJ1-5 | TRBV7-8
TGTGCCAGCAGTCGACCCCCTACAGGGGTTCCCTTCCGGCCCCAGCATTTT | CASSRPPTGVPFRPQHF | NA | NA | TRBJ1-5 | TRBV12-1
TGCGCCAGCAGCCAAGTTGCAGGCCCCTATGGCTACACCTTC | CASSQVAGPYGYTF | NA | NA | TRBJ1-2 | TRBV4-3
TGTGCCAGCTCACCACCAGGGGGGAACACTGAAGCTTTCTTT | CASSPPGGNTEAFF | NA | NA | TRBJ1-1 | TRBV18
TGCGCCAGCAGTGAAGGACTAGCTATCGATGAGCAGTTCTTC | CASSEGLAIDEQFF | TRBD2 | NA | TRBJ2-1 | TRBV10-2
TGTGCCAGCAGCGCCCAGGGTCGGGACATTCAGTACTTC | CASSAQGRDIQYF | NA | NA | TRBJ2-4 | TRBV9
TGTGCCACCAGCAGAGATCTAGGGCTAGCGGGGGTCAGTGAGCAGTTCTTC | CATSRDLGLAGVSEQFF | TRBD2 | once | TRBJ2-1 | TRBV15
TGTGCCAGCAGCCCTTCGGGACAGGTTAAGCCCCAGCATTTT | CASSPSGQVKPQHF | TRBD1 | NA | TRBJ1-5 | TRBV4-2
TGTGCCAGCAGCGTAGGGAGCTCTGGAAACACCATATATTTT | CASSVGSSGNTIYF | NA | NA | TRBJ1-3 | TRBV9
TGCGCCAGCAGCTTGGGGACCGGGGAATCTGCGGGGGCCAACGTCCTGACTTTC | CASSLGTGESAGANVLTF | NA | once | TRBJ2-6 | TRBV5-1
TGTGCTAGTGGTTTGGCAGGGGGAGAGACCCAGTACTTC | CASGLAGGETQYF | TRBD1 | NA | TRBJ2-5 | TRBV12-5
TGTGCCAGCAGTTCAGGACAGGGAACTAACTATGGCTACACCTTC | CASSSGQGTNYGYTF | TRBD1 | NA | TRBJ1-2 | TRBV28
TGTGCCAGCAGCTTACGGGGGTACGAGCAGTACTTC | CASSLRGYEQYF | NA | NA | TRBJ2-7 | TRBV7-8
TGTGCCAGCAGCCGGGACAGGGGGAATCGGGGCTACACCTTC | CASSRDRGNRGYTF | TRBD1 | few | TRBJ1-2 | TRBV7-9
TGCGCCAGCAGCTTTTCAGGAACAGTGGACACCGGGGAGCTGTTTTTT | CASSFSGTVDTGELFF | NA | once | TRBJ2-2 | TRBV5-1
TGTGCCAGCAGCCAGGGACTAGCGATCACAGATACGCAGTATTTT | CASSQGLAITDTQYF | TRBD2 | NA | TRBJ2-3 | TRBV11-3
TGTGCCAGTACTATGGGTGAGGGGGCGCCCCCAAAACTGTTTTTT | CASTMGEGAPPKLFF | TRBD1 | NA | TRBJ1-4 | TRBV19
TGTGCCAGCAAGGAAACTCGTGAGGCCTTCACTGAAGCTTTCTTT | CASKETREAFTEAFF | NA | NA | TRBJ1-1 | TRBV6-5
TGTGCCAGCAGAAGTCGGGAGGAGGACCCTGAAGCTTTCTTT | CASRSREEDPEAFF | NA | NA | TRBJ1-1 | TRBV21-1
TGTGCCTGGAGTGTACGGGGTTCAGCTAGTTATGAAAAACTGTTTTTT | CAWSVRGSASYEKLFF | NA | NA | TRBJ1-4 | TRBV30
TGTGCCAGCAGCCAGGGGGATCTCAATGAGCAGTTCTTC | CASSQGDLNEQFF | TRBD1 | NA | TRBJ2-1 | TRBV7-2
TGTGCCAGTAGCCCAGGGGCTAGCGGGGGTTATAGCACAGATACGCAGTATTTT | CASSPGASGGYSTDTQYF | TRBD2 | NA | TRBJ2-3 | TRBV19
TGTGCCAGCAGCTTAGTCGGGGAGAGGGCAGATACGCAGTATTTT | CASSLVGERADTQYF | NA | NA | TRBJ2-3 | TRBV7-2
TGTGCCAGCAGCCAAATACAGAACTATGGCTACACCTTC | CASSQIQNYGYTF | NA | NA | TRBJ1-2 | TRBV14
TGTGCCAGCAGTTGGACAGGGGGGCATGAGCAGTTCTTC | CASSWTGGHEQFF | TRBD1 | NA | TRBJ2-1 | TRBV27
TGTGCCAGCAGCCCACGGACAGGGGCCTTCAATCAGCCCCAGCATTTT | CASSPRTGAFNQPQHF | TRBD1 | NA | TRBJ1-5 | TRBV4-2
TGTGCCAGCAGCTCTGATCGACAGGGCAAAGCTTTCTTT | CASSSDRQGKAFF | TRBD1 | NA | TRBJ1-1 | TRBV7-2
TGTGCCAGCAGCCGGGGACAGGGGGATGTCGATGAGCAGTTCTTC | CASSRGQGDVDEQFF | TRBD1 | NA | TRBJ2-1 | TRBV7-3
TGTGCCAGCAGCTTAGGGCCCCTAGCGCGGACCTACGAGCAGTACTTC | CASSLGPLARTYEQYF | NA | NA | TRBJ2-7 | TRBV11-2
TGTGCCAGCAGCCAAACCAAGCTGCGGTACACAGATACGCAGTATTTT | CASSQTKLRYTDTQYF | NA | NA | TRBJ2-3 | TRBV5-4
TGTGCCAGCTCACTCAGGGGCACCAATCAGCCCCAGCATTTT | CASSLRGTNQPQHF | NA | NA | TRBJ1-5 | TRBV18
TGTGCCAGCAGCCCGGGGGGCGCGTCTAATGAAAAACTGTTTTTT | CASSPGGASNEKLFF | NA | once | TRBJ1-4 | TRBV9
TGTGCCAGCAGTTTACAGACAGCTGAAGCTTTCTTT | CASSLQTAEAFF | NA | NA | TRBJ1-1 | TRBV28
TGCGCCAGCAGTCCAACAGTTACCAACACTGAAGCTTTCTTT | CASSPTVTNTEAFF | NA | NA | TRBJ1-1 | TRBV10-1
TGTGCCAGCAGCTTGATTGCCGGGACAGCCGTGGGGTATGGCTACACCTTC | CASSLIAGTAVGYGYTF | TRBD1 | once | TRBJ1-2 | TRBV5-4
TGTGCCAGCCGGCACCGGCGGACAGGGGAGAGTCAGCCCCAGCATTTT | CASRHRRTGESQPQHF | TRBD1 | NA | TRBJ1-5 | TRBV28
TGTGCCAGCAGCGCAGAGGAGGAAAAACTGTTTTTT | CASSAEEEKLFF | NA | NA | TRBJ1-4 | TRBV7-9
TGTGCCAGCAGCCCCCCGGGACAGGGCGGTCGGAATGAAAAACTGTTTTTT | CASSPPGQGGRNEKLFF | TRBD1 | once | TRBJ1-4 | TRBV9
TGTGCCACTCACACCCGACAGGGGTTGGTGGTCCCCGGGGAGCTGTTTTTT | CATHTRQGLVVPGELFF | TRBD1 | NA | TRBJ2-2 | TRBV15
TGTGCCAGCAGGAGCACAGCTAACACTGAAGCTTTCTTT | CASRSTANTEAFF | NA | once | TRBJ1-1 | TRBV25-1
TGTGCCAGCAGCGCCCCGGGTTCGGCCTACGAGCAGTACTTC | CASSAPGSAYEQYF | NA | NA | TRBJ2-7 | TRBV5-5
TGTGCCAGCTCGCCGGGACAGGGGGTGACCGGGGAGCTGTTTTTT | CASSPGQGVTGELFF | TRBD1 | NA | TRBJ2-2 | TRBV9
TGTGCCAGCAGACTGGAGGGAGACAGGGCAATCTACAATGAGCAGTTCTTC | CASRLEGDRAIYNEQFF | NA | NA | TRBJ2-1 | TRBV21-1
TGTGCCAGCAGTTTGGAACAGGACCACACTGAAGCTTTCTTT | CASSLEQDHTEAFF | NA | NA | TRBJ1-1 | TRBV28
TGTGCCACCAGCACAACGGTGATCGGCTATGGCTACACCTTC | CATSTTVIGYGYTF | NA | NA | TRBJ1-2 | TRBV15
TGTGCCAGCAGCCCAGACGGGGGGGGCTATGGCTACACCTTC | CASSPDGGGYGYTF | NA | NA | TRBJ1-2 | TRBV11-2
TGTGCCAGCAGTTTAAGGGGCGGCACCGGGGAGCTGTTTTTT | CASSLRGGTGELFF | NA | NA | TRBJ2-2 | TRBV27
TGTGCCAGCAGCCGACAGGAGAACACAGATACGCAGTATTTT | CASSRQENTDTQYF | NA | NA | TRBJ2-3 | TRBV9
TGTGCCAGCAGCCGAGAAGGAGGTTCCACAGATACGCAGTATTTT | CASSREGGSTDTQYF | NA | NA | TRBJ2-3 | TRBV7-8
TGCGCCAGCGCGGAACAGGGGCGACCGAGCTATGGCTACACCTTC | CASAEQGRPSYGYTF | TRBD1 | NA | TRBJ1-2 | TRBV5-1
TGTGCCATCTCGGGAGGGCCCGACTATGGCTACACCTTC | CAISGGPDYGYTF | NA | once | TRBJ1-2 | TRBV28
TGTGCCAGCAGCCCGGGACTAGCGGAAAACATTCAGTACTTC | CASSPGLAENIQYF | TRBD2 | NA | TRBJ2-4 | TRBV6-5
TGTGCCAGCAGTCCCGGGACAGGGGGCGGTTATGGCTACACCTTC | CASSPGTGGGYGYTF | TRBD1 | NA | TRBJ1-2 | TRBV2
TGTGCCAGCAGCCCGGGGGCAACTAATGAAAAACTGTTTTTT | CASSPGATNEKLFF | NA | NA | TRBJ1-4 | TRBV7-6
TGTGCCAGCAGCCCCGGACAAGTCCTAGCCAAAAACATTCAGTACTTC | CASSPGQVLAKNIQYF | NA | once | TRBJ2-4 | TRBV5-4
TGTGCCACCAGTGATTCGGGGGGGTATGGCTACACCTTC | CATSDSGGYGYTF | NA | few | TRBJ1-2 | TRBV24-1